Shown below are 22 T cell receptor beta chains from a single sample sequenced in a study of T-cell reconstitution after alpha-beta-depleted transplantation in children. Unique molecular identifiers were incorporated during preparation of the TCRbeta library. TCRdb reprocessed the PCR reads via MiXCR and lists one record per CDR3 protein. The sample lists about 540,000 distinct CDR3 sequences; about 17% were seen once. The sequenced sample was PBMCs from the stem cell graft donor, obtained from the stem cell graft. These TCRs come from a human donor who donated a stem cell graft to a child with acute lymphoblastic leukemia.

This clonotype was seen more than once but under ten times. The rearrangement joins TRBV10-3 to TRBJ1-1; D gene unclear. This CDR3 has 14 residues. V gave up 6 bases and J gave up 0 bases, with 11 bases separating them. CDR1 and CDR2 (germline): ENHRY, SYGVKD. CDR3 protein: CAIRITDMNTEAFF. Written as DNA, the CDR3 is TGTGCCATCAGGATAACAGATATGAACACTGAAGCTTTCTTT.

This clonotype has more than one count but fewer than ten. The chain has TRBV25-1 and TRBJ2-7; 11 nucleotides line up with TRBD2. CDR1 is MGHDK and CDR2 is SYGVNS in the germline V gene. Trimming removed 8 bases from V and 12 bases from J; junction bases left unmatched: 9. This CDR3 has 12 amino acids. The CDR3 coding sequence is TGTGCCAGCCTTAGCGGGAGGGAGCGGGCGTACTTC. Amino acid sequence: CASLSGRERAYF.

The DNA for the CDR3 is TGTGCCAGCAGCCCGGCGGGGCCTCAGCCCCAGCATTTT. It specifies CASSPAGPQPQHF. The chain links TRBV7-2 to TRBJ1-5; D might be TRBD1 (5 bases). The germline V gene encodes CDR1 SGHTA and CDR2 FQGNSA. The CDR3 has 13 amino acids. Trimming shortened V by 5 bases and J by 6 bases, and 11 bases separated the two germline ends.

This sequence joins TRBV29-1 and TRBJ1-2; no clear D. This CDR3 has 11 residues. Germline CDR1 reads SQVTM; CDR2 reads ANQGSEA. Trimming pared 3 bases from V and 6 bases from J, leaving 8 bases between. CDR3 amino acids: CSVESGNGYTF. The CDR3 DNA follows: TGCAGCGTTGAGAGCGGGAATGGCTACACCTTC.

This chain uses TRBV10-1 with TRBJ2-3; D gene unclear. Deletions cut 5 bases from V and 8 bases from J, with 14 bases between. This CDR3 region has 13 residues. Germline V gene lookup returns CDR1 WNHNN and CDR2 SYGVQD (reference sequence). CDR3 DNA sequence: TGCGCCAGCAGTCTCGAATCCGGTGGTACGCAGTATTTT. Protein sequence: CASSLESGGTQYF.

This clonotype was recorded only once. This chain connects TRBV7-9 to TRBJ1-1; D possibly corresponds to TRBD1 (6 bases). The CDR3 loop spans 13 amino acids. Germline assignment: CDR1 SEHNR and CDR2 FQNEAQ (reference sequence). V lost 6 bases to trimming and J lost 4 bases, with 12 bases between them. The CDR3 DNA follows: TGTGCCAGCAGTATTATGGGGGCCACTGAAGCTTTCTTT. Amino acid sequence: CASSIMGATEAFF.

The J gene is TRBJ2-7, the V gene TRBV19; weak D call: TRBD2 (5 bases). The V end was cut by 3 bases, the J end by 0 bases, with 12 bases between. The CDR3 consists of 15 residues. Germline V gene sequence: CDR1 LNHDA, CDR2 SQIVND (reference sequence). CDR3 protein: CASSIGDSVSYEQYF. DNA of the CDR3: TGTGCCAGTAGTATTGGGGATAGCGTCTCCTACGAGCAGTACTTC.

The genes are TRBV19 and TRBJ2-7; D is ambiguous. V shed 1 base and J shed 1 base, with 8 bases lying between them. This CDR3 region has 14 residues. The V gene's germline CDR1 is LNHDA and CDR2 SQIVND (reference sequence). The DNA for the CDR3 is TGTGCCAGTAGTATAGGGGCGCAATCCTACGAGCAGTACTTC. This sequence encodes CASSIGAQSYEQYF.

This clonotype was recorded a few times. The rearrangement links TRBV5-1 to TRBJ1-2; 12 nucleotides line up with TRBD1. Per the germline V gene, CDR1 is SGHRS and CDR2 is YFSETQ. J gave up 8 bases and V 0 bases, and 8 bases lay outside the gene matches. This CDR3 spans 16 amino acids. CDR3 bases: TGCGCCAGCAGCTTGGCCATGGGGACAGGGGGCGACGGCTACACCTTC. It encodes CASSLAMGTGGDGYTF.

This clonotype turned up a few times. The genes are TRBV12-3 or TRBV12-4 and TRBJ2-1, with 9 positions matching TRBD2. CDR3 length equals 17 residues. With V trimmed by 3 bases and J by 7 bases, 13 bases remained unmatched. CDR3 DNA: TGTGCCAGCAGTTTTCTCCTTAGCGGGAGATCGTCAAATGAGCAGTTCTTC. It codes for CASSFLLSGRSSNEQFF.

The chain links TRBV5-1 to TRBJ1-2, with 9 bases matching TRBD1. J lost 10 bases, V lost 2 bases, and 12 bases had no gene match. Per the germline V gene, CDR1 is SGHRS and CDR2 is YFSETQ. The CDR3 extends over 15 amino acids. The CDR3: CASSFGTGLLQHYTF. The DNA of the CDR3 is TGCGCCAGCAGCTTCGGGACAGGGCTGTTGCAGCACTACACCTTC.

This clonotype was seen a few times. The V and J genes are TRBV10-3 and TRBJ2-7; 8 bases match TRBD1. V shed 3 bases, J shed 1 base, and the junction held 8 bases outside the gene matches. The CDR3 runs to 16 residues. Germline lookup yields CDR1 ENHRY and CDR2 SYGVKD. The CDR3 sequence is CAISDPGQGRSYEQYF. CDR3 coding DNA: TGTGCCATCAGTGACCCTGGACAGGGAAGATCCTACGAGCAGTACTTC.

This rearrangement joins TRBV19 to TRBJ2-1; 8 nucleotides line up with TRBD2. The V and J ends lost 6 bases and 8 bases, in that order; junction bases with no gene match: 33. The CDR3 sequence is 22 residues long. Germline CDR1 is LNHDA and CDR2 is SQIVND (reference sequence). The chain's CDR3 is CASSPFGAPRAKREILSDEQFF. The CDR3 DNA follows: TGTGCCAGTAGCCCGTTCGGGGCGCCGCGGGCTAAGCGGGAGATTCTGTCGGATGAGCAGTTCTTC. Variable domain in full (rest from reference TRBV19 and TRBJ2-1): DGGITQSPKYLFRKEGQNVTLSCEQNLNHDAMYWYRQDPGQGLRLIYYSQIVNDFQKGDIAEGYSVSREKKESFPLTVTSAQKNPTAFYLCASSPFGAPRAKREILSDEQFFGPGTRLTVL.

This sequence joins TRBV4-1 and TRBJ1-1; D is unclear. Germline-derived CDR1 and CDR2 are MGHRA and YSYEKL. V was shortened by 1 base and J by 1 base, with 10 bases between the two germline ends. This CDR3 region has 15 residues. The CDR3 region is CASSQGAGRNTEAFF. The CDR3 DNA reads TGCGCCAGCAGCCAAGGAGCAGGCAGGAACACTGAAGCTTTCTTT.

This clonotype was seen many times. This sequence joins TRBV24-1 and TRBJ2-2, with 9 bases aligning to TRBD1. The CDR3 has 17 amino acids. J gave up 3 bases and V 3 bases, and 7 bases lay outside the gene matches. Germline lookup yields CDR1 KGHDR and CDR2 SFDVKD. The CDR3 nucleotides read TGTGCCACCAGTGATCCGGCGAGGACAGGGGACACCGGGGAGCTGTTTTTT. Translated: CATSDPARTGDTGELFF.

J is TRBJ2-7 and V is TRBV18; D is uncertain. V lost 6 bases and J 2 bases, leaving 8 bases between the germline ends. The germline gives CDR1 KGHSH, CDR2 LQKENI. This CDR3 spans 12 amino acids. This CDR3 is CASSRSTYEQYF. The CDR3, as DNA: TGTGCCAGCTCCCGAAGCACCTACGAGCAGTACTTC.

J is TRBJ2-1 and V is TRBV29-1; a possible D gene is TRBD2 (5 bases). Per germline, CDR1 SQVTM and CDR2 ANQGSEA. The CDR3 runs 15 residues. V shed 5 bases and J shed 1 base, with 15 bases lying between them. The CDR3 DNA sequence: TGCAGCGTTCCGGACTTAGCGTATTCCTACAATGAGCAGTTCTTC. Translated, it gives CSVPDLAYSYNEQFF.

The chain employs TRBV7-2 and TRBJ2-4; D remains unclear. Trimming shortened V by 1 base and J by 6 bases, and 7 bases separated the two germline ends. Per germline, CDR1 SGHTA and CDR2 FQGNSA. The CDR3 sequence is 13 residues long. The CDR3 nucleotides are TGTGCCAGCAGCTTAGTCCCCGTAAACATTCAGTACTTC. Its protein is CASSLVPVNIQYF.

The J gene is TRBJ2-7, the V gene TRBV7-9; weak D call: TRBD2 (6 bases). The germline V gene encodes CDR1 SEHNR and CDR2 FQNEAQ (reference sequence). The CDR3 runs to 12 residues. With 3 bases removed from V and 6 bases from J, the gap between germline ends came to 9 bases. Written as DNA, the CDR3 is TGTGCCAGCAGCTTGTCTAGCGCCGAGCAGTACTTC. Translation gives CASSLSSAEQYF.

This clonotype has more than one count but fewer than ten. The V and J genes are TRBV12-3 or TRBV12-4 and TRBJ2-1, with 10 bases identical to TRBD2. The CDR3 is 14 residues long. V lost 10 bases and J lost 6; bases outside the gene matches: 9. The CDR3 DNA is TGTGCCACCTTGGGACTAGCGTATGGCAATGAGCAGTTCTTC. Amino acids: CATLGLAYGNEQFF.

The chain employs TRBV3-1 and TRBJ2-7; 10 bases map to TRBD1. The CDR3 contains 12 residues. V lost 5 bases to trimming and J lost 6 bases; unmatched junction nucleotides: 1. Germline V gene lookup returns CDR1 LGHDT and CDR2 YNNKEL (reference sequence). Here the CDR3 DNA reads TGTGCCAGCAGCTGGACAGGGGGCGAGCAGTACTTC. This gives the protein CASSWTGGEQYF.

This chain connects TRBV7-8 to TRBJ2-3; TRBD1 matches at 7 bases. This CDR3 comprises 16 residues. Looked up from germline, CDR1 is SGHVS and CDR2 is FQNEAQ. Trimming at V came to 4 bases and at J to 4 bases, leaving 11 bases not matched to a gene. The CDR3 reads CASSSPDRVGPDTQYF. The CDR3 nucleotides are TGTGCCAGCAGCTCTCCAGACAGGGTGGGCCCAGATACGCAGTATTTT. The full variable domain, completed using reference TRBV7-8 and TRBJ2-3, is GAGVSQSPRYKVAKRGQDVALRCDPISGHVSLFWYQQALGQGPEFLTYFQNEAQLDKSGLPSDRFFAERPEGSVSTLKIQRTQQEDSAVYLCASSSPDRVGPDTQYFGPGTRLTVL.